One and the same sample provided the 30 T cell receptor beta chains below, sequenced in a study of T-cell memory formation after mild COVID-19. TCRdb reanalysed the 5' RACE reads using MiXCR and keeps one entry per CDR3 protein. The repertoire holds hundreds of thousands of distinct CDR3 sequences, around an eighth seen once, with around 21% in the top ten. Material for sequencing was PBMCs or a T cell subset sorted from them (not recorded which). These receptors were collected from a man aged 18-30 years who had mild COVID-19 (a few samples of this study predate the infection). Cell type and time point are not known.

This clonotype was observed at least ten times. CDR3 sequence: CASSQGDVYEQYF. CDR3 in DNA: TGCGCCAGCAGCCAAGGTGATGTCTACGAGCAGTACTTC. The gene calls are TRBV4-1 and TRBJ2-7; no clear D. The germline gives CDR1 MGHRA, CDR2 YSYEKL. The CDR3 totals 13 residues. V was cut by 1 base and J by 3 bases, with 7 bases left in between.

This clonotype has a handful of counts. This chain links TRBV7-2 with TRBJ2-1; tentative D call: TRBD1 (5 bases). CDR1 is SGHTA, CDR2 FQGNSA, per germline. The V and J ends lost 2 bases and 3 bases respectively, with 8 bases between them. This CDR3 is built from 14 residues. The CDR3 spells CASSLSQGYNEQFF. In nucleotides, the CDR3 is TGTGCCAGCAGCTTATCGCAGGGCTACAATGAGCAGTTCTTC.

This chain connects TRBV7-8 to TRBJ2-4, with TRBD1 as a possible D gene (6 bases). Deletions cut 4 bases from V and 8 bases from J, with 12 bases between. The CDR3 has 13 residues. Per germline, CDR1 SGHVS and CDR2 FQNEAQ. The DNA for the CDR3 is TGTGCCAGCAGCTATGGGGGCTGGTACATTCAGTACTTC. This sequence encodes CASSYGGWYIQYF.

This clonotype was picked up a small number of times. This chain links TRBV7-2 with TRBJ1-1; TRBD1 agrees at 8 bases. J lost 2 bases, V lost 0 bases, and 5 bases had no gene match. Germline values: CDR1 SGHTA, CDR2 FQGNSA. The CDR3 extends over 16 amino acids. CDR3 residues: CASSLAPTGGNTEAFF. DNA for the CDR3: TGTGCCAGCAGCTTAGCGCCCACAGGGGGTAACACTGAAGCTTTCTTT.

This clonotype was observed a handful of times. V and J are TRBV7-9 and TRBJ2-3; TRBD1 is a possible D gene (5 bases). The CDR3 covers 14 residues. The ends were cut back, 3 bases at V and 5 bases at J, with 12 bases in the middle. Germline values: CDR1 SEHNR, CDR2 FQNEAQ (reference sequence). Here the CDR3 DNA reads TGTGCCAGCAGCTTCAATGTCAGGGTAGATACGCAGTATTTT. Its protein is CASSFNVRVDTQYF.

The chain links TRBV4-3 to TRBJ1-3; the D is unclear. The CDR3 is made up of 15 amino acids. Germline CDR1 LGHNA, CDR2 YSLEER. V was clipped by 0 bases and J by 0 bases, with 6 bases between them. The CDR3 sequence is CASSQDGLSGNTIYF. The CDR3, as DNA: TGCGCCAGCAGCCAAGATGGGCTCTCTGGAAACACCATATATTTT.

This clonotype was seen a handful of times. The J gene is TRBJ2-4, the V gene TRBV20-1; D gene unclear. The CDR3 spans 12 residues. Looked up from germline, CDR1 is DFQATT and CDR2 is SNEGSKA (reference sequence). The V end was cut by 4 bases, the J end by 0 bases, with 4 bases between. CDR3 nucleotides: TGCAGTGCTACCATAGCCAAAAACATTCAGTACTTC. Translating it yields CSATIAKNIQYF.

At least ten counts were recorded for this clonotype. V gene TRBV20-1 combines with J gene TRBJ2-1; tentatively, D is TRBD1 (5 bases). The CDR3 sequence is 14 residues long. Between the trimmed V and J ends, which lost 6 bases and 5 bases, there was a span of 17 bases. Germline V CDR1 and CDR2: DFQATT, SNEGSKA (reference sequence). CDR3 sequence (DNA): TGCAGTGCCAACTCTCAAGGGGCGCACAATGAGCAGTTCTTC. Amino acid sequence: CSANSQGAHNEQFF.

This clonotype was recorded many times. CDR3: CASSHPIDRANYNSPLHF. The CDR3 bases are TGTGCCAGCAGCCACCCAATTGACAGGGCGAACTATAATTCACCCCTCCACTTT. The chain links TRBV9 to TRBJ1-6; 7 bases fit TRBD1. The CDR3 extends over 18 amino acids. CDR1 is SGDLS and CDR2 is YYNGEE in the germline V gene. V gave up 4 bases and J gave up 3 bases; unmatched junction bases: 13.

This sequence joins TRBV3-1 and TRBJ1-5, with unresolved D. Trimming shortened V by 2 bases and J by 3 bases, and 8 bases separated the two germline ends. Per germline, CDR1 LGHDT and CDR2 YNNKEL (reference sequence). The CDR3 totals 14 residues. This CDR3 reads CASSQKGSNQPQHF. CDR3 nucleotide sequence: TGTGCCAGCAGCCAAAAGGGTTCCAATCAGCCCCAGCATTTT.

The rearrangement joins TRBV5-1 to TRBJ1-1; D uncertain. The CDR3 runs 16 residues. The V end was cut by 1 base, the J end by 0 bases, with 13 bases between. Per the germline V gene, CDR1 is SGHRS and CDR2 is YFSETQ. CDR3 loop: CASSLYPDVVNTEAFF. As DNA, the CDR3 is TGCGCCAGCAGCTTGTATCCGGACGTCGTGAACACTGAAGCTTTCTTT.

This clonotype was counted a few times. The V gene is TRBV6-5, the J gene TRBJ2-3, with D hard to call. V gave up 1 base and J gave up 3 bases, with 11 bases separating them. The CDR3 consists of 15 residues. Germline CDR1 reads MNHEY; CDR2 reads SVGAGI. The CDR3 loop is CASSYYGKDTDTQYF. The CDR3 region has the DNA TGTGCCAGCAGTTACTACGGAAAAGATACAGATACGCAGTATTTT.

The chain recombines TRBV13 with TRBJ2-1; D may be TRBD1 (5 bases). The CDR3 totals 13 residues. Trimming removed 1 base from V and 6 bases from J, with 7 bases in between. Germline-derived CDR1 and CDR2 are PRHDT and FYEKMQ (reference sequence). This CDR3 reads CASSLVTGNEQFF. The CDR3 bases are TGTGCCAGCAGCTTAGTTACAGGCAATGAGCAGTTCTTC.

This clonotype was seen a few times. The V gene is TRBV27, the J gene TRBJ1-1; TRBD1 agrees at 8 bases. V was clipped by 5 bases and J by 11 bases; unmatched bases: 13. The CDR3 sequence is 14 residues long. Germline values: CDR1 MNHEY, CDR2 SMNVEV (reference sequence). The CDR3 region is CASSPITGGGSAFF. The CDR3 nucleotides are TGTGCCAGCAGTCCAATAACAGGGGGTGGGTCGGCTTTCTTT.

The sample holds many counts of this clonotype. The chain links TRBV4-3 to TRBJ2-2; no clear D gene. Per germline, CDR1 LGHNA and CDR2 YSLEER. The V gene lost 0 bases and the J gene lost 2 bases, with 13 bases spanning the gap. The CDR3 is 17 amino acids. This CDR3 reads CASSQESRWKNTGELFF. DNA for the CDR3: TGCGCCAGCAGCCAAGAATCTAGGTGGAAAAACACCGGGGAGCTGTTTTTT.

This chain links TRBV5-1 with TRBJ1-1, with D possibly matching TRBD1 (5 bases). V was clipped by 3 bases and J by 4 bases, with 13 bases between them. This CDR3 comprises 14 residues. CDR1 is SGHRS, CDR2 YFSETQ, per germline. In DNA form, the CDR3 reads TGCGCCAGCAGCTACAAGGACATTGGCACTGAAGCTTTCTTT. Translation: CASSYKDIGTEAFF.

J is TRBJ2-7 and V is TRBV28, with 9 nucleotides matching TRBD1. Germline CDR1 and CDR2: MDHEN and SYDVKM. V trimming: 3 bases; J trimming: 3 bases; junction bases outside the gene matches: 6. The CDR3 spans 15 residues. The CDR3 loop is CASSLGPGQGYEQYV. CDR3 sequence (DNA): TGTGCCAGCAGTTTGGGTCCGGGACAGGGCTACGAGCAGTACGTC.

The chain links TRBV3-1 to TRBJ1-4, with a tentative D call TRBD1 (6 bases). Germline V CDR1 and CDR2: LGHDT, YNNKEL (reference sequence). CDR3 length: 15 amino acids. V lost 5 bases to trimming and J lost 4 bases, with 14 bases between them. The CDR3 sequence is CASSDPDRRNEKLFF. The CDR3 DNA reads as TGTGCCAGCAGCGATCCTGACAGGCGTAATGAAAAACTGTTTTTT.

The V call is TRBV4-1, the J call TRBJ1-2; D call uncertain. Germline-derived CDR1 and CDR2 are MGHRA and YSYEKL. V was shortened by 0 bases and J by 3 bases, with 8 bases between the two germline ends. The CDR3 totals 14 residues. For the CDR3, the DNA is TGCGCCAGCAGCCAAGAGAGCGTGGACTATGGCTACACCTTC. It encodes CASSQESVDYGYTF.

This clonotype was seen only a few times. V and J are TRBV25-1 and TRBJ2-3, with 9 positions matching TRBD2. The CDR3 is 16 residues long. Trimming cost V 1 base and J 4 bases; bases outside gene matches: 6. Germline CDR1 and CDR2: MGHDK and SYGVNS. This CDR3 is CASSELRGLAPDTQYF. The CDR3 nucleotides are TGTGCCAGCAGTGAATTGCGGGGACTAGCCCCAGATACGCAGTATTTT.

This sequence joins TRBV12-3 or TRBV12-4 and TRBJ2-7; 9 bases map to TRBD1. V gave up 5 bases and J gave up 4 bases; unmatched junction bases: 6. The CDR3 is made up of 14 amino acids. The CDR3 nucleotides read TGTGCCAGCAGTAACAGGGGGCTCAATTACGAGCAGTACTTC. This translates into CASSNRGLNYEQYF.

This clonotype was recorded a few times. The CDR3 protein is CSARALANTGELFF. The CDR3, as DNA: TGCAGTGCTAGAGCTCTAGCGAACACCGGGGAGCTGTTTTTT. The chain recombines TRBV20-1 with TRBJ2-2; D is uncertain. Deletions cut 1 base from V and 0 bases from J, with 6 bases between. The CDR3 has 14 amino acids. Germline values: CDR1 DFQATT, CDR2 SNEGSKA (reference sequence).

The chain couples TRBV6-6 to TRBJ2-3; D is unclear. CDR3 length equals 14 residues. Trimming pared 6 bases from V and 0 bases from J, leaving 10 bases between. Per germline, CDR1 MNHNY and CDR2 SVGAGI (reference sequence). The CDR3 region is CASRSERSTDTQYF. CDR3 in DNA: TGTGCCAGCAGGAGCGAAAGGAGCACAGATACGCAGTATTTT.

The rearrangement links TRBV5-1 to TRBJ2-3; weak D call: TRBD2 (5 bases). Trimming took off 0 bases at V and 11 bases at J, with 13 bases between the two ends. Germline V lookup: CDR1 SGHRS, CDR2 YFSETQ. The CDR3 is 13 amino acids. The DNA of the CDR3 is TGCGCCAGCAGCTTGGACCGAGCTGAGGGGCAGTATTTT. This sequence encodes CASSLDRAEGQYF.

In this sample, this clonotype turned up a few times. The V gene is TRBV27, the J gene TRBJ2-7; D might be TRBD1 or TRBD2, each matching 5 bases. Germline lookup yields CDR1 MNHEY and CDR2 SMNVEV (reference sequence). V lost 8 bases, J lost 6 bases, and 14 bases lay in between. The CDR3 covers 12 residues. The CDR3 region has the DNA TGTGCCAGCGCACGGGTTGGGGGCGAGCAGTACGTC. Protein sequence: CASARVGGEQYV.

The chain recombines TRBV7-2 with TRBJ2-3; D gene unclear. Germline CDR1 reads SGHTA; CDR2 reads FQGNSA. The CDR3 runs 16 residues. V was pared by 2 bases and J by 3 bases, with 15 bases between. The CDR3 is CASSLFLGGKTDTQYF. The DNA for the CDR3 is TGTGCCAGCAGCTTATTCCTGGGTGGCAAGACAGATACGCAGTATTTT.

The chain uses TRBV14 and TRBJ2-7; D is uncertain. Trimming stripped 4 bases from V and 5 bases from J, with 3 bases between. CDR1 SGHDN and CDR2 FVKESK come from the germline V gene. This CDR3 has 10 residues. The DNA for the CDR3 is TGTGCCAGCAGCCGCGACGAGCAGTACGTC. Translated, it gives CASSRDEQYV.

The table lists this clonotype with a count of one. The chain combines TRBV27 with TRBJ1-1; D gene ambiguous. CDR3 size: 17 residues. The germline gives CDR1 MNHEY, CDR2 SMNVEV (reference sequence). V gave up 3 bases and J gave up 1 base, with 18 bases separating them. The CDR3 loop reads CASSFGSPLSRNTEAFF. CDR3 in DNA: TGTGCCAGCAGTTTTGGCAGCCCCCTGAGTCGGAACACTGAAGCTTTCTTT.

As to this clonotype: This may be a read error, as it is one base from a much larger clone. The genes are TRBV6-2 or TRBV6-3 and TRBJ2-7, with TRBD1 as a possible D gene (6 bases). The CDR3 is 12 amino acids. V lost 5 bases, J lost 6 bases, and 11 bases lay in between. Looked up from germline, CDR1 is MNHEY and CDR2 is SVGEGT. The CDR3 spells CASSPTGFEQYF. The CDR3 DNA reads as TGTGCCAGCAGTCCAACAGGGTTCGAGCAGTACTTC.

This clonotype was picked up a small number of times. CDR3 sequence: CATSSGILRGASTGELFF. The DNA of the CDR3 is TGTGCCACCAGCAGTGGAATTCTTCGGGGGGCGAGCACCGGGGAGCTGTTTTTT. The rearrangement uses TRBV15 and TRBJ2-2; the D gene is possibly TRBD2 (7 bases). This CDR3 is built from 18 residues. The V gene lost 3 bases and the J gene lost 4 bases, with 21 bases spanning the gap. Germline-derived CDR1 and CDR2 are LNHNV and YYDKDF (reference sequence).